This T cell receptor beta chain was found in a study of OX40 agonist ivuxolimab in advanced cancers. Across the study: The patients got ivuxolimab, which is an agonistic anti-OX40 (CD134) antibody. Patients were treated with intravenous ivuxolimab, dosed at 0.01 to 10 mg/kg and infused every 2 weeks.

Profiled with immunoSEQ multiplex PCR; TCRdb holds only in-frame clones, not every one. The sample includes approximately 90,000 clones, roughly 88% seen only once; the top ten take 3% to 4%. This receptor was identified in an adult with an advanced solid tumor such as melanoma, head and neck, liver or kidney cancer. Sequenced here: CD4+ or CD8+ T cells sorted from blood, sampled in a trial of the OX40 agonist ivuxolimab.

The CDR3 coding sequence is TGTGCCAGCACCCTGCAGGGGACCCAGTACTCCTACGAGCAGTACTTC. This encodes CASTLQGTQYSYEQYF. J is TRBJ2-7 and V is TRBV28; D possibly corresponds to TRBD1 (6 bases). The V end was cut by 7 bases, the J end by 0 bases, with 19 bases between. Per germline, CDR1 MDHEN and CDR2 SYDVKM. The CDR3 loop spans 16 amino acids.